Listed below are T cell receptor beta chains from one sample, sequenced in a study of T-cell reconstitution after alpha-beta-depleted transplantation in children. TCRdb reprocessed the PCR reads with MiXCR, giving one entry per CDR3 protein. The sample shows 150,000 to 250,000 distinct CDR3 sequences, around 5.9% of them seen only once. Sample: PBMCs, taken before TCRalphabeta/CD19-depleted stem cell transplant. All receptors derive from a girl under three years old with combined immunodeficiency, due to receive a stem cell transplant. Each CDR3 is given with its conserved first and last residue. The D gene is left open where the match is weak. Clone size appears in some rows only: once, few, many, or a class for an expanded clone.

v_gene: TRBV5-1
j_gene: TRBJ2-2
d_gene: NA
abundance: many
CDR3aa: CASSSASENTGELFF
CDR3nt: TGCGCCAGCAGCTCGGCTAGCGAGAACACCGGGGAGCTGTTTTTT

v_gene: TRBV7-9
j_gene: TRBJ2-7
d_gene: TRBD1
abundance: many
CDR3aa: CASSDRETYEQYF
CDR3nt: TGTGCCAGCAGCGACAGGGAAACCTACGAGCAGTACTTC

v_gene: TRBV14
j_gene: TRBJ2-1
d_gene: TRBD1
abundance: many
CDR3aa: CASSRWRQGASNEQFF
CDR3nt: TGTGCCAGCAGCCGTTGGCGGCAGGGGGCCAGCAATGAGCAGTTCTTC

v_gene: TRBV5-1
j_gene: TRBJ2-2
d_gene: NA
abundance: NA
CDR3aa: CASSPMEGGNTGELFF
CDR3nt: TGCGCCAGCAGCCCCATGGAGGGCGGTAACACCGGGGAGCTGTTTTTT

v_gene: TRBV7-3
j_gene: TRBJ2-2
d_gene: NA
abundance: many
CDR3aa: CASSLGPPNTGELFF
CDR3nt: TGTGCCAGCAGCCTAGGACCACCGAACACCGGGGAGCTGTTTTTT

v_gene: TRBV24-1
j_gene: TRBJ2-3
d_gene: TRBD2
abundance: many
CDR3aa: CATSELAGDTDTQYF
CDR3nt: TGTGCCACCAGTGAACTAGCGGGAGACACAGATACGCAGTATTTT

v_gene: TRBV18
j_gene: TRBJ2-3
d_gene: NA
abundance: many
CDR3aa: CASSPPTGTNTQYF
CDR3nt: TGTGCCAGCTCACCACCGACGGGGACAAATACGCAGTATTTT

v_gene: TRBV4-2
j_gene: TRBJ2-3
d_gene: NA
abundance: few
CDR3aa: CASSPQDPGEADTQYF
CDR3nt: TGTGCCAGCAGCCCTCAGGACCCGGGGGAGGCAGATACGCAGTATTTT

v_gene: TRBV6-2/TRBV6-3
j_gene: TRBJ2-1
d_gene: NA
abundance: many
CDR3aa: CASSFTDFLPGEQFF
CDR3nt: TGTGCCAGCAGTTTTACGGACTTCCTCCCAGGTGAGCAGTTCTTC

v_gene: TRBV4-1
j_gene: TRBJ2-4
d_gene: NA
abundance: NA
CDR3aa: CASSQAEVQRVIQYF
CDR3nt: TGCGCCAGCAGCCAAGCCGAGGTACAACGGGTCATTCAGTACTTC

v_gene: TRBV24-1
j_gene: TRBJ2-3
d_gene: TRBD2
abundance: many
CDR3aa: CATTPGGRRENTQYF
CDR3nt: TGTGCCACCACCCCGGGAGGGAGAAGGGAAAATACGCAGTATTTT

v_gene: TRBV7-2
j_gene: TRBJ2-7
d_gene: TRBD1
abundance: NA
CDR3aa: CASSSTSGTGSKGDF
CDR3nt: TGTGCCAGCAGCTCCACGTCCGGGACAGGTTCTAAGGGGGACTTC

v_gene: TRBV20-1
j_gene: TRBJ2-3
d_gene: TRBD1
abundance: many
CDR3aa: CSARDRRTDTQYF
CDR3nt: TGCAGTGCTAGGGACAGGCGAACAGATACGCAGTATTTT

v_gene: TRBV4-3
j_gene: TRBJ2-6
d_gene: NA
abundance: NA
CDR3aa: CASSRTTSLERAGANVLTF
CDR3nt: TGCGCCAGCAGCCGGACAACCTCACTAGAGCGGGCCGGGGCCAACGTCCTGACTTTC

v_gene: TRBV6-1
j_gene: TRBJ2-5
d_gene: NA
abundance: many
CDR3aa: CASNVQRRGETQYF
CDR3nt: TGTGCCAGCAACGTCCAGCGGAGGGGAGAGACCCAGTACTTC

v_gene: TRBV5-1
j_gene: TRBJ2-1
d_gene: TRBD2
abundance: many
CDR3aa: CASSLGGGSYNEQFF
CDR3nt: TGTGCCAGCAGTTTAGGTGGCGGGAGTTACAATGAGCAGTTCTTC

v_gene: TRBV3-1
j_gene: TRBJ2-7
d_gene: NA
abundance: many
CDR3aa: CASSLSGFEQYF
CDR3nt: TGTGCCAGCAGCCTTTCTGGGTTCGAGCAGTACTTC

v_gene: TRBV6-1
j_gene: TRBJ2-7
d_gene: TRBD2
abundance: many
CDR3aa: CASIQLAGGPPWEQYF
CDR3nt: TGTGCCAGCATCCAACTAGCGGGAGGTCCCCCCTGGGAGCAGTACTTC

v_gene: TRBV20-1
j_gene: TRBJ2-1
d_gene: TRBD1
abundance: many
CDR3aa: CSASRGTGGYNEQFF
CDR3nt: TGCAGTGCTAGTAGGGGGACAGGGGGATACAATGAGCAGTTCTTC

v_gene: TRBV12-3/TRBV12-4
j_gene: TRBJ2-5
d_gene: NA
abundance: many
CDR3aa: CASREGPVEETQYF
CDR3nt: TGTGCCAGCAGGGAAGGACCAGTTGAAGAGACCCAGTACTTC

v_gene: TRBV4-2
j_gene: TRBJ2-3
d_gene: NA
abundance: many
CDR3aa: CASSQERVVDTQYF
CDR3nt: TGTGCCAGCAGCCAAGAGCGGGTAGTAGATACGCAGTATTTT

v_gene: TRBV18
j_gene: TRBJ2-6
d_gene: TRBD1
abundance: NA
CDR3aa: CASSPTGGTTGANVLTF
CDR3nt: TGTGCCAGCTCACCAACAGGGGGCACTACTGGGGCCAACGTCCTGACTTTC

v_gene: TRBV18
j_gene: TRBJ2-6
d_gene: NA
abundance: many
CDR3aa: CASSPLISGANVLTF
CDR3nt: TGTGCCAGCTCACCGCTAATCTCTGGGGCCAACGTCCTGACTTTC

v_gene: TRBV4-2
j_gene: TRBJ2-7
d_gene: NA
abundance: many
CDR3aa: CASSQGEGARGEQYF
CDR3nt: TGTGCCAGCAGCCAAGGGGAGGGGGCCAGGGGCGAGCAGTACTTC

v_gene: TRBV7-9
j_gene: TRBJ1-3
d_gene: NA
abundance: NA
CDR3aa: CASSQSTGAFSGNTIYF
CDR3nt: TGTGCCAGCAGCCAGTCGACCGGGGCCTTCTCTGGAAACACCATATATTTT

v_gene: TRBV5-1
j_gene: TRBJ2-2
d_gene: NA
abundance: many
CDR3aa: CASSFTFLNTGELFF
CDR3nt: TGCGCCAGCAGTTTCACTTTTCTGAACACCGGGGAGCTGTTTTTT

v_gene: TRBV29-1
j_gene: TRBJ1-2
d_gene: NA
abundance: many
CDR3aa: CSVTPSHDGYTF
CDR3nt: TGCAGCGTCACGCCCAGTCACGATGGCTACACCTTC

v_gene: TRBV7-3
j_gene: TRBJ2-1
d_gene: NA
abundance: many
CDR3aa: CASSSGDDEQFF
CDR3nt: TGTGCCAGCAGCTCGGGGGACGATGAGCAGTTCTTC

v_gene: TRBV12-3/TRBV12-4
j_gene: TRBJ2-3
d_gene: NA
abundance: few
CDR3aa: CASNDAGTDTQYF
CDR3nt: TGTGCCAGCAACGATGCGGGCACAGATACGCAGTATTTT

v_gene: TRBV20-1
j_gene: TRBJ2-3
d_gene: NA
abundance: many
CDR3aa: CSARSGSTDTQYF
CDR3nt: TGCAGTGCTAGATCGGGGAGCACAGATACGCAGTATTTT

v_gene: TRBV5-1
j_gene: TRBJ2-5
d_gene: NA
abundance: many
CDR3aa: CASSYRTYQETQYF
CDR3nt: TGCGCCAGCAGCTACAGGACCTACCAAGAGACCCAGTACTTC

v_gene: TRBV18
j_gene: TRBJ1-1
d_gene: TRBD1
abundance: many
CDR3aa: CASSPFEQGAGTEAFF
CDR3nt: TGTGCCAGCTCACCGTTTGAGCAGGGGGCCGGCACTGAAGCTTTCTTT

v_gene: TRBV12-5
j_gene: TRBJ2-7
d_gene: TRBD1
abundance: many
CDR3aa: CASGFYAGGRREQYF
CDR3nt: TGTGCTAGTGGTTTTTACGCAGGGGGACGGCGCGAGCAGTACTTC

v_gene: TRBV9
j_gene: TRBJ2-2
d_gene: NA
abundance: many
CDR3aa: CASSVVLGSNTGELFF
CDR3nt: TGTGCCAGCAGCGTAGTTCTAGGGTCGAACACCGGGGAGCTGTTTTTT

v_gene: TRBV21-1
j_gene: TRBJ2-7
d_gene: NA
abundance: many
CDR3aa: CATFSIKGQGYEQYF
CDR3nt: TGTGCCACCTTTTCGATTAAGGGACAGGGATACGAGCAGTACTTC

v_gene: TRBV7-8
j_gene: TRBJ2-1
d_gene: TRBD2
abundance: many
CDR3aa: CASAGTSGSLINEQFF
CDR3nt: TGTGCCAGCGCCGGGACTAGCGGGAGTTTAATCAATGAGCAGTTCTTC

v_gene: TRBV20-1
j_gene: TRBJ2-3
d_gene: NA
abundance: many
CDR3aa: CSASSIRDTDTQYF
CDR3nt: TGCAGTGCATCAAGCATCAGGGACACAGATACGCAGTATTTT

v_gene: TRBV27
j_gene: TRBJ1-1
d_gene: NA
abundance: many
CDR3aa: CASSLYFLGATEAFF
CDR3nt: TGTGCCAGCAGTTTATATTTCTTGGGGGCCACTGAAGCTTTCTTT

v_gene: TRBV12-3/TRBV12-4
j_gene: TRBJ2-5
d_gene: TRBD1
abundance: many
CDR3aa: CASRRQGGETQYF
CDR3nt: TGTGCCAGCAGAAGACAGGGTGGGGAGACCCAGTACTTC

v_gene: TRBV12-3/TRBV12-4
j_gene: TRBJ2-1
d_gene: NA
abundance: many
CDR3aa: CASSLTVNNEQFF
CDR3nt: TGTGCCAGCAGTTTGACAGTAAACAATGAGCAGTTCTTC

v_gene: TRBV13
j_gene: TRBJ2-1
d_gene: TRBD2
abundance: many
CDR3aa: CASSFTGGSSYNEQFF
CDR3nt: TGTGCCAGCAGCTTCACGGGGGGGAGCTCCTACAATGAGCAGTTCTTC

v_gene: TRBV29-1
j_gene: TRBJ2-5
d_gene: NA
abundance: many
CDR3aa: CSVEWPGRETQYF
CDR3nt: TGCAGCGTTGAATGGCCAGGGAGGGAGACCCAGTACTTC

v_gene: TRBV12-5
j_gene: TRBJ2-1
d_gene: NA
abundance: many
CDR3aa: CASGEGLSSYEQFF
CDR3nt: TGTGCTAGTGGTGAGGGGCTATCTAGCTATGAGCAGTTCTTC

v_gene: TRBV10-3
j_gene: TRBJ2-5
d_gene: TRBD1
abundance: many
CDR3aa: CAISGTGDRETQYF
CDR3nt: TGTGCCATCAGTGGGACAGGGGACAGGGAGACCCAGTACTTC

v_gene: TRBV12-3/TRBV12-4
j_gene: TRBJ2-7
d_gene: NA
abundance: few
CDR3aa: CASSTQAALPYEQYF
CDR3nt: TGTGCCAGCAGTACACAAGCTGCCCTTCCCTACGAGCAGTACTTC

v_gene: TRBV20-1
j_gene: TRBJ2-3
d_gene: NA
abundance: many
CDR3aa: CSAPDATDTQYF
CDR3nt: TGCAGTGCTCCTGACGCCACAGATACGCAGTATTTT

v_gene: TRBV6-5
j_gene: TRBJ2-1
d_gene: NA
abundance: few
CDR3aa: CASSYSRGYEQFF
CDR3nt: TGTGCCAGCAGCTATAGCCGCGGCTATGAGCAGTTCTTC

v_gene: TRBV7-2
j_gene: TRBJ1-1
d_gene: NA
abundance: many
CDR3aa: CASSLRPSIGGNTEAFF
CDR3nt: TGTGCCAGCAGCTTACGGCCGAGTATAGGGGGGAACACTGAAGCTTTCTTT